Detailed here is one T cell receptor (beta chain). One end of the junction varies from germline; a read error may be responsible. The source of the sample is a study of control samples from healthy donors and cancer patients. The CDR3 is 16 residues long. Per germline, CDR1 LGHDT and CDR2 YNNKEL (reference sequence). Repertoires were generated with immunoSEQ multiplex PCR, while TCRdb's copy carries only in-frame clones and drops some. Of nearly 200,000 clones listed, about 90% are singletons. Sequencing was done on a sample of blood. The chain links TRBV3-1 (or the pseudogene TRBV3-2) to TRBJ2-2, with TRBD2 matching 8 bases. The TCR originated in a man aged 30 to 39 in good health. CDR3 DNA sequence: TGTGCCCGCAGCCACGGGGGGGGCGCGTACACCGGGGAGCTGTTTTTT. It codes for CARSHGGGAYTGELFF.